Sequencing of this TCR beta chain was carried out in a study of response to subunit inactivated influenza vaccine. Study results and caveats: Few additional T cells are recruited per seasonal influenza vaccination, authors suggested.

There are many counts of this clonotype. Its cognate antigen is unknown. TCRdb reprocessed the RT-PCR reads with MiXCR, giving one entry per CDR3 protein. The sample holds more than 550,000 distinct CDR3 sequences, 12% seen once. Germline CDR1 reads MNHEY; CDR2 reads SMNVEV (reference sequence). Trimming stripped 6 bases from V and 8 bases from J, with 23 bases between. The CDR3 totals 16 residues. This TCR was sampled from a man aged 50 or older who received an inactivated influenza vaccine. The specimen was PBMCs from blood, collected on the day of vaccination. The chain has TRBV27 and TRBJ1-5, with a tentative D call TRBD1 (5 bases). CDR3 loop: CASRLNGGTASEPQHF. The CDR3 DNA sequence: TGTGCCAGCAGATTGAACGGCGGGACGGCGAGCGAGCCCCAGCATTTT.